This TCR beta chain came from a study of regulatory T cells in long-lasting Graves disease. This clonotype was counted at least ten times. The antigen is not known. Study-wide results and limits: Persistent patients had more shared public clonotypes (fewer than 3,000) than new patients (roughly 940).

The time point denotes: newly diagnosed GD, antithyroid drugs for less than 3 months. Generation of the TCR library employed RNA extracted from PBMCs. To make TCR beta libraries, researchers used iRepertoire HTBI primers and Arm-PCR of CDR3 regions. One entry per CDR3 protein, called by TCRdb with MiXCR from the multiplex PCR reads. The sample lists approximately 350,000 distinct CDR3 sequences, over 15% occurring once. These data were also reused for a study on T cells in Graves' hyperthyroidism and ophthalmopathy.

The material sequenced was peripheral blood mononuclear cells (PBMCs), taken at new diagnosis, from a patient treated with antithyroid drugs. This clonotype was sampled from a man between 35 and 55 years old with Graves disease.

CDR3 bases: TGTGCCAGCATCGGAGGACTCAAAAACACCGGGGAGCTGTTTTTT. It encodes CASIGGLKNTGELFF. V gene TRBV2 combines with J gene TRBJ2-2, with D tentatively TRBD2 (5 bases). The CDR3 is 15 amino acids. Germline V gene data show CDR1 as SNHLY and CDR2 as FYNNEI. V lost 7 bases and J lost 2, with 14 bases in between. Complete variable domain (other parts from reference TRBV2 and TRBJ2-2): EPEVTQTPSHQVTQMGQEVILRCVPISNHLYFYWYRQILGQKVEFLVSFYNNEISEKSEIFDDQFSVERPDGSNFTLKIRSTKLEDSAMYFCASIGGLKNTGELFFGEGSRLTVL.